This entry features one T cell receptor (beta chain) sequence. As originally analysed: Using reference gene primer amplification, nucleated cell counts were estimated. The table came from immunoSEQ multiplex PCR; TCRdb's copy has only in-frame clones and leaves some out. The V and J calls and clone size are taken from that table; D and trimming were inferred from the DNA. The sample holds 250,000 to 300,000 clones, around 81% seen once. The data were obtained in a study of blood T cell repertoires in COVID-19. Study in general: The origin of the acute and convalescent COVID-19 samples was the United States, Italy and Spain. PBMCs, B-cell-depleted T cells, or T cells were the source of the cDNA or gDNA that made up the material.

V lost 4 bases to trimming and J lost 2 bases; unmatched junction nucleotides: 5. Germline CDR1 and CDR2: MGHDK and SYGVNS. The CDR3 contains 14 residues. Clinical history reported by participants formed the basis on which cohorts were assigned. This clonotype originated in a man between 50 and 59 years old who had recovered from COVID-19. The chain is built from TRBV25-1 and TRBJ2-7, with 7 positions matching TRBD1. Sequencing was performed on PBMCs or T cells enriched from blood (not recorded which). The DNA of the CDR3 is TGTGCCAGCAGTGTGGCAGGGGGAACCTACGAGCAGTACTTC. Its translation is CASSVAGGTYEQYF.